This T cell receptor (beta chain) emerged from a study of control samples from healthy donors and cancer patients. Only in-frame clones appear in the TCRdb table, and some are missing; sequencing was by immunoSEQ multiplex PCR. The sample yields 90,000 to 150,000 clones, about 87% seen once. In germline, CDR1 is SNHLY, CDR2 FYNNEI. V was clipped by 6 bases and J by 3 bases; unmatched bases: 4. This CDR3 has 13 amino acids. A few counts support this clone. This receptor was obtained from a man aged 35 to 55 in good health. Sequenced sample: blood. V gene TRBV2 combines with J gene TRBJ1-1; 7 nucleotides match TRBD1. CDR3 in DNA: TGTGCCAGCAGGGCAGACAGGGACACTGAAGCTTTCTTT. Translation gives CASRADRDTEAFF.